Included here is one T cell receptor (beta chain) sequence, with context. Its antigen is currently unknown. The sample comes from a study of T cell responses to AZD1222 COVID-19 vaccine. Study outcomes and limitations: Baseline testing showed seropositivity in only five to seven AZD1222 recipients. There were vaccine-associated CD4 TCRs across spike, dominant at 160-218 and 743-854.

Germline assignment: CDR1 DFQATT and CDR2 SNEGSKA (reference sequence). The germline V and J ends were trimmed by 1 base and 6 bases, with 4 bases remaining between them. This CDR3 has 11 amino acids. Sequencing was performed with immunoSEQ multiplex PCR; in TCRdb, only in-frame clones are kept and a portion is missing. The data contain around 140,000 clones, roughly nine tenths of them singletons. The receptor was derived from an adult who received the MenACWY meningococcal vaccine as a control. V and J are TRBV20-1 and TRBJ1-3, with D uncertain. Sequencing used peripheral blood, obtained 28 days after the second dose of the MenACWY control vaccine. The CDR3 loop is CSARGENTIYF. CDR3 bases: TGCAGTGCTAGAGGGGAAAACACCATATATTTT.